The 10 T cell receptor beta chains listed next were all sequenced from one sample in a study of CD8+ T cells in alopecia areata. Reverse transcription of extracted RNA yielded cDNA, which provided the sequencing template. Generated by immunoSEQ multiplex PCR, the TCRdb table keeps only in-frame clones and is missing some. The table has around 170,000 clones, about 51% seen once. Treatment meaning: oral pan-JAK inhibitor, 5-10 mg twice daily. The sequences come from CD8+ T cells sorted from blood, collected at week 52, from a patient treated with tofacitinib. These receptors were obtained from a human donor with alopecia areata.

The chain has TRBV9 and TRBJ2-7; 8 bases align to TRBD1. Germline CDR1 is SGDLS and CDR2 is YYNGEE. Trimming took 4 bases from V and 5 from J; bases not matched to a gene: 11. This CDR3 region has 15 residues. The CDR3 sequence: CASSPRTGRSHEQYF. The CDR3 DNA follows: TGTGCCAGCAGCCCGCGGACAGGGAGGAGCCACGAGCAGTACTTC.

This clone was recorded a few times. The rearrangement links TRBV29-1 to TRBJ2-2, with D possibly TRBD2 on 5 matching bases. CDR3 length equals 14 residues. CDR1 is SQVTM, CDR2 ANQGSEA, per germline. V lost 7 bases, J lost 0 bases, and 12 bases lay in between. CDR3 region: CSAGGGPNTGELFF. The CDR3 DNA reads TGCAGCGCCGGTGGAGGCCCGAACACCGGGGAGCTGTTTTTT.

This clone has only a few counts. V and J are TRBV15 and TRBJ2-1; possibly TRBD2 for D (6 bases). The CDR3 extends over 14 amino acids. Per the germline V gene, CDR1 is LNHNV and CDR2 is YYDKDF (reference sequence). The V end was cut by 1 base, the J end by 5 bases, with 9 bases between. CDR3 residues: CATSRGGEDNEQFF. CDR3 bases: TGTGCCACCAGCAGAGGGGGGGAGGACAATGAGCAGTTCTTC. Combining the CDR3 with reference TRBV15 and TRBJ2-1 gives the whole variable domain DAMVIQNPRYQVTQFGKPVTLSCSQTLNHNVMYWYQQKSSQAPKLLFHYYDKDFNNEADTPDNFQSRRPNTSFCFLDIRSPGLGDTAMYLCATSRGGEDNEQFFGPGTRLTVL.

The V call is TRBV30, the J call TRBJ1-2, with D uncertain. CDR1 is GTSNPN and CDR2 is SVGIG in the germline V gene (reference sequence). The CDR3 is 16 amino acids. Trimming shortened V by 0 bases and J by 3 bases, and 17 bases separated the two germline ends. The CDR3 spells CAWSVWVESDHYGYTF. The CDR3 DNA reads TGTGCCTGGAGTGTATGGGTCGAGAGCGACCACTATGGCTACACCTTC.

The chain uses TRBV5-1 and TRBJ1-6; no clear D. The ends were cut back, 9 bases at V and 8 bases at J, with 12 bases in the middle. CDR1 is SGHRS and CDR2 is YFSETQ in the germline V gene. The CDR3 covers 12 residues. Here the CDR3 reads CATRKEDSPLHF. DNA for the CDR3: TGCGCCACCAGAAAGGAGGATTCACCCCTCCACTTT.

The rearrangement uses TRBV7-9 and TRBJ1-2; D might be TRBD1 (5 bases). This CDR3 has 13 amino acids. Trimming took off 5 bases at V and 6 bases at J, with 13 bases between the two ends. CDR1 and CDR2 (germline): SEHNR, FQNEAQ (reference sequence). The DNA of the CDR3 is TGTGCCAGCAGCCTAGGGGTTTTGGATGGCTACACCTTC. It is translated as CASSLGVLDGYTF. Combining the CDR3 with reference TRBV7-9 and TRBJ1-2 gives the whole variable domain DTGVSQNPRHKITKRGQNVTFRCDPISEHNRLYWYRQTLGQGPEFLTYFQNEAQLEKSRLLSDRFSAERPKGSFSTLEIQRTEQGDSAMYLCASSLGVLDGYTFGSGTRLTVV.

The rearrangement joins TRBV5-1 to TRBJ1-1, with D unclear. Germline loops: CDR1 SGHRS, CDR2 YFSETQ. V was clipped by 2 bases and J by 0 bases, with 11 bases between them. The CDR3 contains 15 residues. The CDR3 nucleotides are TGCGCCAGCAGCTTACAACAAGGGATGAACACTGAAGCTTTCTTT. Translated, it gives CASSLQQGMNTEAFF.

This clone has a handful of counts. The chain couples TRBV25-1 to TRBJ2-1, with TRBD2 matching over 9 bases. The V gene's germline CDR1 is MGHDK and CDR2 SYGVNS. This CDR3 is 17 amino acids long. V was pared by 1 base and J by 5 bases, with 9 bases of the junction left unmatched. CDR3 sequence (DNA): TGTGCCAGCAGTGAATTAAAGGCGAGCGGGGGGAACAATGAGCAGTTCTTC. Its translation: CASSELKASGGNNEQFF.

This clone was picked up a small number of times. The CDR3 loop reads CASSLGFGGYGYTF. DNA for the CDR3: TGTGCCAGTAGTTTGGGCTTTGGGGGATATGGCTACACCTTC. The chain recombines TRBV19 with TRBJ1-2; the D gene is possibly TRBD1 (5 bases). The CDR3 has 14 residues. CDR1 and CDR2 (germline): LNHDA, SQIVND (reference sequence). V was clipped by 5 bases and J by 5 bases, with 15 bases between them.

V gene TRBV7-9 combines with J gene TRBJ2-7; TRBD1 matches 9 bases. CDR1 is SEHNR and CDR2 is FQNEAQ in the germline V gene (reference sequence). The J segment lost 7 bases and the V segment lost 5 bases, leaving 18 bases of the junction unmatched. The CDR3 is 17 residues long. In DNA form, the CDR3 reads TGTGCCAGCAGCCTCCGGGACAGGGTGAGCGGGCGAGGGGAGCAGTACTTC. It translates to CASSLRDRVSGRGEQYF.